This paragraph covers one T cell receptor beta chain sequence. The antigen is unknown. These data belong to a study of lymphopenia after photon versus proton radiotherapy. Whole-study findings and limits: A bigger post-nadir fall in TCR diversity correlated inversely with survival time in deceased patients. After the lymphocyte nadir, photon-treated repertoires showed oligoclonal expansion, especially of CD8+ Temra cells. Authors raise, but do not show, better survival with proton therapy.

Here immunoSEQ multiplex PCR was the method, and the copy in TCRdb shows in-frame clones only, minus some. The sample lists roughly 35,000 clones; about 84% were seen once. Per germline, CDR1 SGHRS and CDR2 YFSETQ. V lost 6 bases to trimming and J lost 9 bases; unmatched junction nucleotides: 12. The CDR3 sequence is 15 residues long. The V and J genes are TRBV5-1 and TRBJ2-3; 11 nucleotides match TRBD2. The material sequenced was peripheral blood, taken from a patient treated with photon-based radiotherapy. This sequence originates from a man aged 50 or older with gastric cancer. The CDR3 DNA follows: TGCGCCAGCACCTCCGGGACTAGCGGCGGAGGGACGCAGTATTTT. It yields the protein CASTSGTSGGGTQYF.